The 28 T cell receptor beta chains listed next were all sequenced from one sample in a study of CD8+CD57+ T cells in acquired aplastic anemia. Genomic DNA constituted the template upon which TCR beta VDJ and CDR3 profiling was performed. Each CDR3 protein is one row after TCRdb ran MiXCR on the reads. The repertoire holds 200,000 to 250,000 distinct CDR3 sequences, with 65% as singletons. It was patients with CD8+CD57+ cell expansion by flow cytometry who were chosen for sequencing. The sequencing sample was made of sorted CD4+, CD8+, or CD8+CD57+ T cells (not recorded which) from PBMCs. The origin of the receptors is a human donor with aplastic anemia.

This clonotype has a handful of counts. V and J are TRBV12-3 or TRBV12-4 and TRBJ2-7; 9 bases fit TRBD1. This CDR3 is built from 11 residues. After removal of 9 bases from V and 7 bases from J, the junction contained 4 bases not matched to a gene. CDR3 residues: CASRTGVEQYF. Written as DNA, the CDR3 is TGTGCCAGTAGGACAGGGGTAGAGCAGTACTTC.

CDR3 nucleotide sequence: TGTGCCAGCAGTACAGGGTTTCGAGAGACCCAGTACTTC. This codes for CASSTGFRETQYF. J is TRBJ2-5 and V is TRBV12-3 or TRBV12-4; a possible D gene is TRBD1 (6 bases). This CDR3 comprises 13 residues. V lost 5 bases, J lost 4 bases, and 11 bases lay in between.

The chain couples TRBV10-3 to TRBJ2-3; 14 bases are shared with TRBD2. V lost 6 bases and J lost 5; bases outside the gene matches: 7. The CDR3 length is 16 residues. CDR1 ENHRY and CDR2 SYGVKD come from the germline V gene. CDR3 loop: CAIRETSGGAGDTQYF. For the CDR3, the DNA is TGTGCCATCAGGGAGACTAGCGGGGGGGCTGGAGATACGCAGTATTTT.

This sequence joins TRBV6-1 and TRBJ1-2, with TRBD1 as a possible D gene (5 bases). Trimming stripped 8 bases from V and 3 bases from J, with 13 bases between. This CDR3 comprises 13 residues. Germline V gene lookup returns CDR1 MNHNS and CDR2 SASEGT. CDR3 nucleotides: TGTGCCAGCCTTACCGGGACGCACTATGGCTACACCTTC. The encoded protein is CASLTGTHYGYTF.

Comment on this clonotype: Compared with germline, one end of the junction differs, possibly owing to a read error. The rearrangement links TRBV5-1 to TRBJ2-5; perhaps TRBD2 as D (6 bases). The germline CDR1 and CDR2 sequences are SGHRS and YFSETQ. The CDR3 covers 15 residues. CDR3 residues: CASSLEGVRKETQYF. The CDR3 DNA is TGTGCCAGCAGCTTGGAGGGTGTCAGAAAGGAGACCCAGTACTTC.

The chain recombines TRBV24-1 with TRBJ2-1; D unresolved. V lost 1 base and J 15 bases, leaving 12 bases between the germline ends. This CDR3 comprises 12 residues. Per the germline V gene, CDR1 is KGHDR and CDR2 is SFDVKD. The CDR3 DNA reads TGTGCCACCAGTGATTTTGGCGGTAGTCGGTTCTTC. This sequence encodes CATSDFGGSRFF.

This clonotype was recorded a few times. The rearrangement joins TRBV25-1 to TRBJ2-7; D unclear. The CDR3 loop spans 11 amino acids. The germline gives CDR1 MGHDK, CDR2 SYGVNS. V was shortened by 1 base and J by 4 bases, with 2 bases between the two germline ends. DNA for the CDR3: TGTGCCAGCAGTGAATTTTACGAGCAGTACTTC. Its translation: CASSEFYEQYF.

V and J are TRBV15 and TRBJ2-7; TRBD2 is a possible D gene (6 bases). V lost 3 bases and J lost 2, with 17 bases in between. This CDR3 comprises 16 residues. Germline V CDR1 and CDR2: LNHNV, YYDKDF (reference sequence). The CDR3 bases are TGTGCCACCAGCAGCTCCCGGGGAGGTCCGCCCTACGAGCAGTACTTC. This encodes CATSSSRGGPPYEQYF.

A single count supports this clonotype. The chain joins TRBV7-8 to TRBJ2-7; no clear D. The germline gives CDR1 SGHVS, CDR2 FQNEAQ. CDR3 length: 15 residues. Trimming shortened V by 6 bases and J by 0 bases, and 15 bases separated the two germline ends. CDR3 amino acids: CASSMFGASSYEQYF. In nucleotides, the CDR3 is TGTGCCAGCAGTATGTTCGGCGCCAGCTCCTACGAGCAGTACTTC.

The V call is TRBV10-2, the J call TRBJ2-3, with D possibly matching TRBD2 (7 bases). The CDR3 is made up of 14 amino acids. The germline gives CDR1 WSHSY, CDR2 SAAADI. Trimming cost V 10 bases and J 2 bases, with 16 bases left between them. Here the CDR3 DNA reads TGCGCCATAGAACAGGGAGGGTTCACAGATACGCAGTATTTT. Translated: CAIEQGGFTDTQYF.

A single count supports this clonotype. One end of the junction fails to match germline, which may point to a read error. V is TRBV5-1 and J is TRBJ1-1, with D possibly TRBD1 on 5 matching bases. Germline V gene lookup returns CDR1 SGHRS and CDR2 YFSETQ. The CDR3 covers 15 residues. The CDR3 DNA reads as TGTGCCAGCAGCTCCACCCGGCAGGGGAACACTGAAGCTTTCTTT. It codes for CASSSTRQGNTEAFF.

V is TRBV2 and J is TRBJ2-7, with TRBD1 identical over 8 bases. The CDR3 is 14 amino acids. Unmatched junction bases numbered 4, after V lost 5 bases and J lost 1 base. CDR1 is SNHLY and CDR2 is FYNNEI in the germline V gene. The CDR3 DNA reads TGTGCCAGCAGTTCAGGGGGCAAATCCTACGAGCAGTACTTC. Its protein product is CASSSGGKSYEQYF.

This chain joins TRBV7-2 and TRBJ2-1, with D maybe TRBD1 (5 bases). Germline V lookup: CDR1 SGHTA, CDR2 FQGNSA. Deletions cut 5 bases from V and 9 bases from J, with 14 bases between. This CDR3 has 13 residues. The CDR3, as DNA: TGTGCCAGCAGCCGCCGACAGACGGGTGAGCAGTTCTTC. Translated: CASSRRQTGEQFF.

V gene TRBV5-4 combines with J gene TRBJ2-2; the D gene is possibly TRBD2 (5 bases). CDR1 and CDR2 from the germline V gene are SGHNT and YYREEE (reference sequence). V was pared by 2 bases and J by 7 bases, with 6 bases between. CDR3 length: 12 residues. The CDR3, as DNA: TGTGCCAGCAGCTTTCGGGGCGGGGAGCTGTTTTTT. This encodes CASSFRGGELFF. Supplemented by reference TRBV5-4 and TRBJ2-2, the full variable domain reads ETGVTQSPTHLIKTRGQQVTLRCSSQSGHNTVSWYQQALGQGPQFIFQYYREEENGRGNFPPRFSGLQFPNYSSELNVNALELDDSALYLCASSFRGGELFFGEGSRLTVL.

This clonotype was recorded at least ten times. The chain is built from TRBV6-1 and TRBJ2-7; 8 bases are a match to TRBD1. The CDR3 is 17 residues long. With V trimmed by 7 bases and J by 1 base, 15 bases remained unmatched. Germline CDR1 reads MNHNS; CDR2 reads SASEGT. The CDR3 DNA is TGTGCCAGCAACCCGAGGCAGGGGGCCACGTTTTCCTACGAGCAGTACTTC. It translates to CASNPRQGATFSYEQYF.

The genes are TRBV20-1 and TRBJ1-1; 7 bases match TRBD1. This CDR3 is built from 16 residues. The V and J ends lost 1 base and 3 bases, in that order; junction bases with no gene match: 11. The V gene's germline CDR1 is DFQATT and CDR2 SNEGSKA (reference sequence). The CDR3 DNA reads as TGCAGTGCTAGAGGGACTAGCGACCAGGGGGACACTGAAGCTTTCTTT. The encoded protein is CSARGTSDQGDTEAFF.

This rearrangement joins TRBV29-1 to TRBJ2-3, with D perhaps assigned TRBD1 or TRBD2 (5 bases each). The CDR3 sequence is 13 residues long. The V and J ends lost 7 bases and 14 bases respectively, with 25 bases between them. Per germline, CDR1 SQVTM and CDR2 ANQGSEA. This CDR3 is CSAVGMDERDPYF. In DNA form, the CDR3 reads TGCAGCGCCGTAGGGATGGACGAAAGGGACCCGTATTTT.

J is TRBJ1-1 and V is TRBV6-5; a possible D gene is TRBD1 (6 bases). Germline V CDR1 and CDR2: MNHEY, SVGAGI. Trimming removed 3 bases from V and 4 bases from J, with 12 bases in between. CDR3 size: 14 residues. CDR3 sequence reads: CASSYSEGVTEAFF. The CDR3 nucleotides are TGTGCCAGCAGTTATTCGGAGGGGGTCACTGAAGCTTTCTTT.

The sample holds a few counts of this clonotype. The chain joins TRBV12-3 or TRBV12-4 to TRBJ2-7; perhaps TRBD1 as D (5 bases). This CDR3 has 14 residues. With 1 base removed from V and 9 bases from J, the gap between germline ends came to 16 bases. CDR3 DNA sequence: TGTGCCAGCAGTTTAGGGCAGGGTAAAGTAGGGCAGTACTTC. Protein product: CASSLGQGKVGQYF.

This chain uses TRBV19 with TRBJ2-7, with D possibly being TRBD2 (5 bases). The CDR3 extends over 15 amino acids. The germline V gene has CDR1 LNHDA and CDR2 SQIVND (reference sequence). V was clipped by 4 bases and J by 4 bases, with 17 bases between them. The CDR3 loop is CASSTDSAGRYEQYF. Written as DNA, the CDR3 is TGTGCCAGTAGTACAGATTCTGCGGGCAGATACGAGCAGTACTTC.

The CDR3 region has the DNA TGTGCCACCAGTGATGGACAGGGGAGCGCCTACGAGCAGTACTTC. As protein: CATSDGQGSAYEQYF. This chain joins TRBV24-1 and TRBJ2-7, with 9 bases lining up with TRBD1. This CDR3 spans 15 amino acids. V dropped 3 bases and J dropped 2; count of bases not matched to a gene: 4. Germline CDR1 and CDR2: KGHDR and SFDVKD.

The V and J genes are TRBV24-1 and TRBJ1-2; 9 bases are shared with TRBD1. Germline CDR1 reads KGHDR; CDR2 reads SFDVKD. V shed 9 bases, J shed 4 bases, and the junction held 5 bases outside the gene matches. This CDR3 contains 13 residues. The chain's CDR3 is CATEGQGGYGYTF. CDR3 DNA: TGTGCCACCGAGGGACAGGGAGGCTATGGCTACACCTTC.

A note on this clonotype: A junction boundary mismatches the germline segment, possibly from a read error. The chain couples TRBV10-3 to TRBJ2-2; tentatively, D is TRBD2 (5 bases). Germline CDR1 ENHRY, CDR2 SYGVKD. The CDR3 contains 14 residues. The CDR3 sequence is CAINGLGNAGELFF. The CDR3 DNA reads TGTGCCATCAATGGGCTCGGGAACGCCGGGGAGCTGTTTTTT.

This clonotype was observed at least ten times. The chain recombines TRBV29-1 with TRBJ2-2, with no clear D. CDR3 length: 13 amino acids. Trimming removed 3 bases from V and 2 bases from J, with 7 bases in between. Germline assignment: CDR1 SQVTM and CDR2 ANQGSEA. The CDR3 region has the DNA TGCAGCGTTGATAGGCTAAACACCGGGGAGCTGTTTTTT. This encodes CSVDRLNTGELFF.

This clonotype was observed a few times. V and J are TRBV20-1 and TRBJ2-7, with D perhaps TRBD1 (7 bases). The germline CDR1 and CDR2 sequences are DFQATT and SNEGSKA (reference sequence). Trimming pared 5 bases from V and 7 bases from J, leaving 15 bases between. The CDR3 extends over 12 amino acids. The CDR3 nucleotides are TGCAGTGCTGGAGGGACAGAGGCAGAGCAGTACTTC. Encoded protein: CSAGGTEAEQYF.

The chain recombines TRBV24-1 with TRBJ1-4; 8 bases line up with TRBD1. J lost 0 bases, V lost 3 bases, and 5 bases had no gene match. The CDR3 extends over 17 amino acids. Germline V gene data show CDR1 as KGHDR and CDR2 as SFDVKD. Here the CDR3 DNA reads TGTGCCACCAGTGATCCGCTGACAGGGGCAACTAATGAAAAACTGTTTTTT. This codes for CATSDPLTGATNEKLFF.

The chain links TRBV7-9 to TRBJ2-5, with unresolved D. The V and J ends lost 5 bases and 5 bases respectively, with 9 bases between them. CDR1 is SEHNR and CDR2 is FQNEAQ in the germline V gene (reference sequence). This CDR3 is 12 amino acids long. The CDR3 DNA is TGTGCCAGCAGCCCCCACCCGGAGACCCAGTACTTC. Translating gives CASSPHPETQYF.

The genes are TRBV7-2 and TRBJ2-1; D is possibly TRBD2 (6 bases). CDR1 is SGHTA, CDR2 FQGNSA, per germline. This CDR3 comprises 16 residues. Trimming removed 5 bases from V and 4 bases from J, with 18 bases in between. The CDR3 protein is CASSPGFGGSYNEQFF. The CDR3 nucleotides read TGTGCCAGCAGCCCGGGGTTTGGAGGGTCTTACAATGAGCAGTTCTTC.